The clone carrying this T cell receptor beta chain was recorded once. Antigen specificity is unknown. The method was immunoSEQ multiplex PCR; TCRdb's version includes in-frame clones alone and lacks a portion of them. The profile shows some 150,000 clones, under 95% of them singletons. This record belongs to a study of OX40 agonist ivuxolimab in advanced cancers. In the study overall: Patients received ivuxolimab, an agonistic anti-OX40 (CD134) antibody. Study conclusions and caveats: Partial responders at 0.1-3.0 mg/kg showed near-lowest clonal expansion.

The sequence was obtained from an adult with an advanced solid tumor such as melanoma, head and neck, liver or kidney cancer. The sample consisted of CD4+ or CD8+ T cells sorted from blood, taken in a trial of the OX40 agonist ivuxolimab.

The chain's CDR3 is CASSPRAQNTEAFF. The CDR3, as DNA: TGTGCCAGCAGCCCCCGGGCCCAGAACACTGAAGCTTTCTTT. The V gene is TRBV7-2, the J gene TRBJ1-1; no firm D call. The CDR3 contains 14 residues. V was shortened by 5 bases and J by 1 base, with 11 bases between the two germline ends. In germline, CDR1 is SGHTA, CDR2 FQGNSA.